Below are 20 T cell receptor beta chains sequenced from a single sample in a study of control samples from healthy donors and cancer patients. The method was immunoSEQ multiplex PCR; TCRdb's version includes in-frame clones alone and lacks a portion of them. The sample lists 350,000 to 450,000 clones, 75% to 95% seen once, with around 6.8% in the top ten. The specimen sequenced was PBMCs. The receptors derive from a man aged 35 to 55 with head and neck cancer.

The CDR3 sequence: CASGGTGRLQYF. CDR3 nucleotides: TGTGCTAGTGGCGGGACAGGGAGATTGCAGTACTTC. V usage is TRBV12-5 and J usage is TRBJ2-4; the match to TRBD1 covers 9 bases. The germline V gene encodes CDR1 LGHNT and CDR2 FRNRAP. There are 12 residues in the CDR3. Germline trimming cut 6 bases from V and 13 bases from J; bases unmatched to any gene: 7.

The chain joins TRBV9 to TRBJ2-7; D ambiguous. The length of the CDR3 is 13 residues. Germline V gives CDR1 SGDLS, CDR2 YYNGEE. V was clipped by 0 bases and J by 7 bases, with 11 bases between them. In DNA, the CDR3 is TGTGCCAGCAGCGTAGACCAGTCGCGGGAGCAGTACTTC. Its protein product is CASSVDQSREQYF. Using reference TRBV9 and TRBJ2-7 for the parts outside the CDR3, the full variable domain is DSGVTQTPKHLITATGQRVTLRCSPRSGDLSVYWYQQSLDQGLQFLIQYYNGEERAKGNILERFSAQQFPDLHSELNLSSLELGDSALYFCASSVDQSREQYFGPGTRLTVT.

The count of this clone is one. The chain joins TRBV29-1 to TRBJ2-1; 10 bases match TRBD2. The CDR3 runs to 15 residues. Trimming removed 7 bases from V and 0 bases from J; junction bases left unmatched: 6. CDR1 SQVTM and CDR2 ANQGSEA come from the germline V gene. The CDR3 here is CSGTSSGSSYNEQFF. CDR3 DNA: TGCAGCGGAACTTCTAGCGGGAGCTCCTACAATGAGCAGTTCTTC.

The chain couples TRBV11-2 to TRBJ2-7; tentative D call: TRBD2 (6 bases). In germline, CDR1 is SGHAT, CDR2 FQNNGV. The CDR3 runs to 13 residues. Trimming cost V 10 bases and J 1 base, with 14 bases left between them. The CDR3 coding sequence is TGTGCCATCCGAGGGAGCGGGTCCTACGAGCAGTACTTC. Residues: CAIRGSGSYEQYF.

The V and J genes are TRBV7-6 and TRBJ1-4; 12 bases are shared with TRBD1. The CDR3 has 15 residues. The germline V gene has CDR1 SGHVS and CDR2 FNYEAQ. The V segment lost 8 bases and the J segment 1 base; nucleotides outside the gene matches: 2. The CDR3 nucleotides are TGTGCCAGCGGGGACAGGGGGCGAACTAATGAAAAACTGTTTTTT. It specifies CASGDRGRTNEKLFF. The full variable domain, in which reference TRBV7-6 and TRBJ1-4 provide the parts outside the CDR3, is GAGVSQSPRYKVTKRGQDVALRCDPISGHVSLYWYRQALGQGPEFLTYFNYEAQQDKSGLPNDRFSAERPEGSISTLTIQRTEQRDSAMYRCASGDRGRTNEKLFFGSGTQLSVL.

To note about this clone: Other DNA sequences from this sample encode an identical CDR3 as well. This CDR3 reads CAISESSGGSTDTQYF. CDR3 nucleotides: TGTGCCATCAGTGAGTCGAGCGGGGGTAGCACAGATACGCAGTATTTT. J is TRBJ2-3 and V is TRBV10-3, with TRBD2 matching over 8 bases. This CDR3 is built from 16 residues. V lost 0 bases, J lost 0 bases, and 2 bases stayed unmatched. Germline V gene sequence: CDR1 ENHRY, CDR2 SYGVKD.

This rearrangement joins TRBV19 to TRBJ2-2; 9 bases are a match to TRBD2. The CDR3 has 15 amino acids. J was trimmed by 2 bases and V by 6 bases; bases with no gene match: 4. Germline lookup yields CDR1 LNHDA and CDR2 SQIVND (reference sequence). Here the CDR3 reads CASRSSGTNTGELFF. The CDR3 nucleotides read TGTGCCAGTAGGTCTAGCGGGACTAACACCGGGGAGCTGTTTTTT.

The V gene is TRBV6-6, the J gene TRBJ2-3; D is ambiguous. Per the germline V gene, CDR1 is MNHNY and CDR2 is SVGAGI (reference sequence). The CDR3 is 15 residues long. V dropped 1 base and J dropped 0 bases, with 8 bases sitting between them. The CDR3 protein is CASSYLTTSTDTQYF. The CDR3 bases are TGTGCCAGCAGTTACTTAACGACTAGCACAGATACGCAGTATTTT.

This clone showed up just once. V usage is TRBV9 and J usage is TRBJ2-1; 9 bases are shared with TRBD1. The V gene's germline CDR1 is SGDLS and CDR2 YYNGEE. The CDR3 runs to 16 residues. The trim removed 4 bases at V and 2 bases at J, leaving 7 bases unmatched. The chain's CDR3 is CASSLAGQGAYNEQFF. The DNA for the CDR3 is TGTGCCAGCAGCCTGGCGGGACAGGGAGCCTACAATGAGCAGTTCTTC.

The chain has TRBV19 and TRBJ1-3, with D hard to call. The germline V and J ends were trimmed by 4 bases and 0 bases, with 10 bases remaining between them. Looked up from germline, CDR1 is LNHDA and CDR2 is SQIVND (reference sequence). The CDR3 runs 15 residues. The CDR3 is CASSNRPISGNTIYF. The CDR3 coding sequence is TGTGCCAGTAGTAACAGACCGATCTCTGGAAACACCATATATTTT.

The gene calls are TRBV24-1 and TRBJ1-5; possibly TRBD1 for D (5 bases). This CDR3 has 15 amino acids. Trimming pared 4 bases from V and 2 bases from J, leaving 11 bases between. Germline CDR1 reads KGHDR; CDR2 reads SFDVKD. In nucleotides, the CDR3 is TGTGCCACCAGTGACTTGGGGGGAGGCAATCAGCCCCAGCATTTT. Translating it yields CATSDLGGGNQPQHF.

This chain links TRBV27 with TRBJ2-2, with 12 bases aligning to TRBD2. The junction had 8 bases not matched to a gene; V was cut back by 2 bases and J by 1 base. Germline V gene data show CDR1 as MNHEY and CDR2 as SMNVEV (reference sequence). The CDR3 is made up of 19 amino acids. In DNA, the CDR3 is TGTGCCAGCAGTTTAGGTGGGACTAGCGGGCTTAAGAACACCGGGGAGCTGTTTTTT. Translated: CASSLGGTSGLKNTGELFF.

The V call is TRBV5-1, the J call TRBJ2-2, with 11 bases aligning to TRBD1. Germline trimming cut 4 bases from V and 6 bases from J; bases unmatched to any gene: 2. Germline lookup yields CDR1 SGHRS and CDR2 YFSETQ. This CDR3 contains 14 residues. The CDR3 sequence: CASSKGQGAGELFF. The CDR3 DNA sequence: TGCGCCAGCAGCAAGGGACAGGGGGCCGGGGAGCTGTTTTTT.

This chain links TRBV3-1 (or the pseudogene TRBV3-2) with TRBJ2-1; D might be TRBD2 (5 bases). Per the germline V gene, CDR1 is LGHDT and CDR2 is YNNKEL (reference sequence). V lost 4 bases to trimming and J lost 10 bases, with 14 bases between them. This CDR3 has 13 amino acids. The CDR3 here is CASSPAPTGEQFF. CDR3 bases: TGTGCCAGCAGCCCGGCCCCGACGGGGGAGCAGTTCTTC.

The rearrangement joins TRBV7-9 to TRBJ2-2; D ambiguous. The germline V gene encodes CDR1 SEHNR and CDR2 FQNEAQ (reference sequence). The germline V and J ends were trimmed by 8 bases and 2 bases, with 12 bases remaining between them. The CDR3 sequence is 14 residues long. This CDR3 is CASELLSNTGELFF. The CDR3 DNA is TGTGCCAGCGAGCTTCTATCTAACACCGGGGAGCTGTTTTTT.

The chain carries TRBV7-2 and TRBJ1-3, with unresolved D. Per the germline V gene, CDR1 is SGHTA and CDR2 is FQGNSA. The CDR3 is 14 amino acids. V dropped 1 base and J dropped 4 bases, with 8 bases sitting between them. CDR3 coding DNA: TGTGCCAGCAGCTTAGGCAGTTACGGAAACACCATATATTTT. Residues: CASSLGSYGNTIYF.

The DNA for the CDR3 is TGTGCCAGCAGCCCTCAGGAGCTCTACGAGCAGTACTTC. Protein product: CASSPQELYEQYF. The chain combines TRBV7-8 with TRBJ2-7, with D hard to call. The CDR3 has 13 amino acids. Per the germline V gene, CDR1 is SGHVS and CDR2 is FQNEAQ. The germline V and J ends were trimmed by 5 bases and 3 bases, with 11 bases remaining between them. Together with reference TRBV7-8 and TRBJ2-7, the CDR3 gives the full variable domain: GAGVSQSPRYKVAKRGQDVALRCDPISGHVSLFWYQQALGQGPEFLTYFQNEAQLDKSGLPSDRFFAERPEGSVSTLKIQRTQQEDSAVYLCASSPQELYEQYFGPGTRLTVT.

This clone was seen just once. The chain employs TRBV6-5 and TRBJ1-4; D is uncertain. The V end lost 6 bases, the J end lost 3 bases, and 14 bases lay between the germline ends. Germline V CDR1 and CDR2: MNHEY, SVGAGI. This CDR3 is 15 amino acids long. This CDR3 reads CASSPRPRANEKLFF. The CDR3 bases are TGTGCCAGCAGCCCCAGACCTCGGGCTAATGAAAAACTGTTTTTT.

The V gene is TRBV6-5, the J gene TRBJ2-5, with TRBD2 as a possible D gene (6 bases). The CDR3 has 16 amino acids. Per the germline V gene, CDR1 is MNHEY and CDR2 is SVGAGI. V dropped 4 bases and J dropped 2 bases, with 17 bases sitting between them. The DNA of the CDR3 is TGTGCCAGCAGTTCGCGGTGGGGGGTCTTACAAGAGACCCAGTACTTC. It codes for CASSSRWGVLQETQYF.

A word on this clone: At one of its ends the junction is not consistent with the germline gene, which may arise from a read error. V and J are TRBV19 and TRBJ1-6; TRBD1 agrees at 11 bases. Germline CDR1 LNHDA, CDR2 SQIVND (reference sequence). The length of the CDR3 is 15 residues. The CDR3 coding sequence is TGTGCCAGTAGTTTCCGGACAGGGGGCAGTTCACCCCTCCGCTTT. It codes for CASSFRTGGSSPLRF. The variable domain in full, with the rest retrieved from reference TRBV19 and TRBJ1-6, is DGGITQSPKYLFRKEGQNVTLSCEQNLNHDAMYWYRQDPGQGLRLIYYSQIVNDFQKGDIAEGYSVSREKKESFPLTVTSAQKNPTAFYLCASSFRTGGSSPLRFGNGTRLTVT.